The sample holds a few counts of the clone carrying this T cell receptor (beta chain). Its antigen remains unknown. The sample has other DNA sequences that encode this CDR3 too. The entry originates in a study of cytomegalovirus exposure and HLA in healthy donors. Study-wide context: Membership in the Caucasian-associated ancestry cluster was found for 75% to 90% of 300 to 400 genotyped donors. Study conclusions and caveats: A later analysis linked a missense DCLRE1C variant to TCR beta V- and J-gene trimming. Some TCR beta chains (more than 150 of them) were listed as cytomegalovirus-associated. Sequencing depth across donors, presence/absence analyses assumed, was roughly uniform.

The germline gives CDR1 MNHEY, CDR2 SMNVEV (reference sequence). V was pared by 0 bases and J by 0 bases, with 3 bases between. This CDR3 has 15 amino acids. PCR involved 60 Vbeta and 13 Jbeta primers. Sequencing used immunoSEQ multiplex PCR; TCRdb keeps in-frame clones, though not all of them. Found here are some 95,000 clones, less than 80% of them singletons; the top ten hold about 2.1%. The sequencing input was PBMCs. The receptor comes from a man aged 25 to 40 in good health and CMV-seronegative. V gene TRBV27 combines with J gene TRBJ1-6; no reliable D call. This chain's CDR3 is CASSLSSSYNSPLHF. The CDR3 DNA follows: TGTGCCAGCAGTTTATCCAGCTCCTATAATTCACCCCTCCACTTT.